This TCR beta chain was identified during a study of cytomegalovirus exposure and HLA in healthy donors. Background on the study: The roughly 120 validation repertoires matched the approximately 670 first-cohort repertoires in platform, a later analysis reported. Study results and caveats: In vitro checks showed that a few CMV-associated chains really do target CMV antigens.

Details on this clone: Its antigen is unknown.

Here immunoSEQ multiplex PCR was the method, and the copy in TCRdb shows in-frame clones only, minus some. Of 150,000 to 200,000 clones in the sample, about 82% were seen once. The CDR3 extends over 15 amino acids. V was trimmed by 3 bases and J by 2 bases, leaving 13 bases between them. The germline V gene encodes CDR1 MNHEY and CDR2 SMNVEV (reference sequence). The source is a woman aged 18-29 years in good health and CMV-seronegative. The chain recombines TRBV27 with TRBJ1-2, with D tentatively TRBD1 (6 bases). The specimen sequenced was PBMCs. The CDR3: CASSLSPTGNYGYTF. The DNA of the CDR3 is TGTGCCAGCAGTTTGTCGCCCACAGGGAACTATGGCTACACCTTC.